The rows below give T cell receptor beta chains drawn from one sample of a study of cytomegalovirus exposure and HLA in healthy donors. The table came from immunoSEQ multiplex PCR; TCRdb's copy has only in-frame clones and leaves some out. The sample yields some 150,000 clones, approximately 81% seen once. The sequenced sample consisted of PBMCs. The receptors shown here come from a young woman in good health and CMV-seronegative. Each CDR3 is given with its conserved first and last residue. The D gene is left open where the match is weak. Clone size is stated in some rows and not others, as once, few, many or a class when expanded.

j_gene | d_gene | abundance | v_gene | CDR3nt | CDR3aa
TRBJ2-7 | TRBD1 | - | TRBV5-1 | TGCGCCAGCAGCTTGAGGGACAGGGGGCGCGAGCAGTACTTC | CASSLRDRGREQYF
TRBJ1-1 | TRBD1 | few | TRBV19 | TGTGCCAGTAGTACACAGGGGGGGGACACTGAAGCTTTCTTT | CASSTQGGDTEAFF
TRBJ1-2 | - | - | TRBV6-5 | TGTGCCAGCAGGAGGGACTCTGGCTACACCTTC | CASRRDSGYTF
TRBJ2-4 | - | - | TRBV7-3 | TGTGCCAGCAGCTTATCCTCCGGAAACATTCAGTACTTC | CASSLSSGNIQYF
TRBJ2-7 | - | - | TRBV18 | TGTGCCAGCTCACCCAAGAGGGATGGGGGCGTATACGAGCAGTACTTC | CASSPKRDGGVYEQYF
TRBJ1-2 | TRBD1 | - | TRBV19 | TGTGCCAGTAGTATCCGATCACAGGGGGCGGGTGGCTACACCTTC | CASSIRSQGAGGYTF
TRBJ2-5 | TRBD2 | - | TRBV27 | TGTGCCAGCAGTTCGTACGGGACTAGCGGGAGACAGACCCAGTACTTC | CASSSYGTSGRQTQYF
TRBJ2-7 | - | - | TRBV7-7 | TGTGCTAGCAGCAGATCGGGGGACTCCTACGAGCAGTACTTC | CASSRSGDSYEQYF
TRBJ2-5 | - | - | TRBV19 | TGTGCCAGTAGTAAGACGCTTTACAGTGCAGAGACCCAGTACTTC | CASSKTLYSAETQYF
TRBJ2-7 | TRBD1 | - | TRBV7-9 | TGTGCCAGCAGCCTCGGACAGGGCGGCCGGGGGCAGTACTTC | CASSLGQGGRGQYF
TRBJ2-7 | TRBD2 | - | TRBV4-3 | TGCGCCAGCAGCCACTCAGCGGGAGCGCCAGGGGAGCAGTACTTC | CASSHSAGAPGEQYF
TRBJ1-2 | TRBD1 | - | TRBV5-5 | TGTGCCAGCAGCTGGGGGCGACAGGGTTCTTATGGCTACACCTTC | CASSWGRQGSYGYTF
TRBJ1-1 | TRBD1 | few | TRBV28 | TGTGCCGCGGGACAGGTAAGGTACACTGAAGCTTTCTTT | CAAGQVRYTEAFF
TRBJ2-7 | TRBD1 | few | TRBV9 | TGTGCCAGCAGCGTAGGGACAGGGATTGAGCAGTACTTC | CASSVGTGIEQYF
TRBJ1-2 | TRBD1 | - | TRBV7-2 | TGTGCCAGCAGCTTAGTTAACAGGGGAAAGTATGGCTACACCTTC | CASSLVNRGKYGYTF
TRBJ1-5 | - | - | TRBV30 | TGTGCCTGGAGTTCTACCGCGGGGAATCAGCCCCAGCATTTT | CAWSSTAGNQPQHF
TRBJ1-3 | TRBD1 | - | TRBV19 | TGTGCCAGTAGTGCCGGGACAGGGGCTGGAAACACCATATATTTT | CASSAGTGAGNTIYF
TRBJ2-1 | TRBD2 | - | TRBV10-2 | TGCGCCAGCAGTGAGTCGGTAGCGGGAGTTGGGAATGAGCAGTTCTTC | CASSESVAGVGNEQFF
TRBJ1-6 | - | - | TRBV6-5 | TGTGCCAGCAGTTACGCCGTGAACAGAGAGAATTCACCCCTCCACTTT | CASSYAVNRENSPLHF
TRBJ2-7 | TRBD1 | - | TRBV7-2 | TGTGCCAGCAGCTTCTGGACAGGAGTCTACGAGCAGTACTTC | CASSFWTGVYEQYF
TRBJ2-7 | TRBD2 | - | TRBV11-3 | TGTGCCAGCAGTCGGGAGGAATTCAACGAGCAGTACTTC | CASSREEFNEQYF
TRBJ2-3 | - | once | TRBV14 | TGTGCCAGCAGCCAAGAAGCGTTTGGCACGCAGTATTTT | CASSQEAFGTQYF
TRBJ2-5 | - | once | TRBV29-1 | TGCAGTCTGGGCCAACCACAAGAGACCCAGTACTTC | CSLGQPQETQYF
TRBJ2-7 | - | - | TRBV7-9 | TGTGCCAGCAGCCGACTCTATGAGCAGTACTTC | CASSRLYEQYF
TRBJ2-1 | - | - | TRBV19 | TGTGCCAGTCACAGGGACGGACTAGGCCGAGAGCAGTTCTTC | CASHRDGLGREQFF
TRBJ1-2 | TRBD1 | - | TRBV5-4 | TGTGCCAGCAAAAGGACAGGGGTGGGCTACACCTTC | CASKRTGVGYTF
TRBJ2-2 | - | - | TRBV5-6 | TGTGCCAGCAGCACTACCGGGGAGCTGTTTTTT | CASSTTGELFF
TRBJ1-4 | TRBD1 | - | TRBV27 | TGTGCCAGCAGTCGGACAGGGAGTAATGAAAAACTGTTTTTT | CASSRTGSNEKLFF
TRBJ1-1 | TRBD1 | once | TRBV29-1 | TGCAGCGTTGGGGGCACAGGGGGCAGTTCTCCTTTCTTT | CSVGGTGGSSPFF
TRBJ2-7 | TRBD2 | once | TRBV2 | TGTGCCAGCAGTGAAGCACTAGCGGGAGTCGGTGAGCAGTACTTC | CASSEALAGVGEQYF
TRBJ1-5 | TRBD1 | few | TRBV9 | TGTGCCAGCAGCCTACAGGGGGACACGGGGCAGCCCCAGCATTTT | CASSLQGDTGQPQHF
TRBJ2-1 | - | - | TRBV5-1 | TGCGCCAGCAGCCAGGCGAACGACAATGAGCAGTTCTTC | CASSQANDNEQFF